The 29 T cell receptor beta chains listed next were all sequenced from one sample in a study of shared clonotypes between healthy human individuals. Assay used: immunoSEQ multiplex PCR; TCRdb lists only in-frame clones, some missing. This sample has approximately 710,000 clones, with less than 95% found just once. Source material: memory CD8+ T cells from PBMCs. Subset defined: CD45RO+ cells pooled with CCR7-negative TemRA cells. The receptors stem from a young man in good health. Some clones in this sample may be carry-over from other donors' samples.

V is TRBV27 and J is TRBJ1-1, with D hard to call. The length of the CDR3 is 14 residues. Germline CDR1 reads MNHEY; CDR2 reads SMNVEV (reference sequence). The V and J ends lost 3 bases and 1 base respectively, with 9 bases between them. CDR3 DNA: TGTGCCAGCAGTTTGAGGGAGGCGAACACTGAAGCTTTCTTT. This encodes CASSLREANTEAFF.

As regards this clone: The same CDR3 is also encoded by other DNA sequences in this sample. This chain connects TRBV5-1 to TRBJ2-7; TRBD1 agrees at 9 bases. Germline CDR1 SGHRS, CDR2 YFSETQ. The CDR3 runs 14 residues. J was trimmed by 5 bases and V by 4 bases; bases with no gene match: 7. CDR3 region: CASSLRDRDHEQYF. The CDR3 DNA follows: TGCGCCAGCAGCCTCCGGGACAGGGACCACGAGCAGTACTTC. Complete variable domain (other parts from reference TRBV5-1 and TRBJ2-7): KAGVTQTPRYLIKTRGQQVTLSCSPISGHRSVSWYQQTPGQGLQFLFEYFSETQRNKGNFPGRFSGRQFSNSRSEMNVSTLELGDSALYLCASSLRDRDHEQYFGPGTRLTVT.

The J gene is TRBJ2-1, the V gene TRBV7-8, with TRBD2 matching over 10 bases. This CDR3 comprises 15 residues. V trimming: 8 bases; J trimming: 2 bases; junction bases outside the gene matches: 6. CDR1 is SGHVS, CDR2 FQNEAQ, per germline. The CDR3 region is CASRVAGGTYNEQFF. DNA for the CDR3: TGTGCCAGCCGGGTAGCGGGAGGAACCTACAATGAGCAGTTCTTC.

The CDR3 DNA follows: TGTGCCAGCAGTTTAAGGGCCAAGAGCCACGAGCAGTACTTC. It specifies CASSLRAKSHEQYF. The chain links TRBV28 to TRBJ2-7; D unclear. There are 14 residues in the CDR3. V was trimmed by 2 bases and J by 5 bases, leaving 13 bases between them. Germline CDR1 MDHEN, CDR2 SYDVKM.

The genes are TRBV19 and TRBJ2-3; either TRBD1 or TRBD2 may fit D (5 bases each). Germline V CDR1 and CDR2: LNHDA, SQIVND (reference sequence). The CDR3 spans 12 residues. Trimming pared 7 bases from V and 4 bases from J, leaving 9 bases between. Here the CDR3 reads CASNRGSDTQYF. CDR3 DNA sequence: TGTGCCAGTAATCGGGGCTCAGATACGCAGTATTTT.

The chain uses TRBV6-6 and TRBJ1-2; 10 nucleotides match TRBD1. Germline lookup yields CDR1 MNHNY and CDR2 SVGAGI (reference sequence). V gave up 6 bases and J gave up 8 bases; unmatched junction bases: 9. The CDR3 is 14 amino acids. CDR3 in DNA: TGTGCCAGCAGGTCCGGGACAGGGGTGCGCGGCTACACCTTC. This sequence encodes CASRSGTGVRGYTF.

This clone was observed a few times. The CDR3: CAITSRGTEAFF. The CDR3 DNA reads TGTGCCATTACCTCAAGAGGGACTGAAGCTTTCTTT. The gene calls are TRBV28 and TRBJ1-1; D unresolved. The CDR3 loop spans 12 amino acids. The germline V and J ends were trimmed by 10 bases and 5 bases, with 14 bases remaining between them. Germline V gene data show CDR1 as MDHEN and CDR2 as SYDVKM.

About this clone: This likely came from a read error, as a far larger clone is one base away. The V and J genes are TRBV11-1 and TRBJ2-5; D remains ambiguous. Per germline, CDR1 SGHAT and CDR2 FQDESV (reference sequence). The length of the CDR3 is 16 residues. The V end was cut by 5 bases, the J end by 1 base, with 17 bases between. In nucleotides, the CDR3 is TGTGCCAGCAGCCCCATCAAAGGGATTCCCCAAGAGACCCAGTACTTC. Its protein is CASSPIKGIPQETQYF.

Points on this clone: Other DNA sequences in this specimen translate into the identical CDR3. This chain joins TRBV7-9 and TRBJ2-7, with 7 bases matching TRBD1. V dropped 5 bases and J dropped 2; count of bases not matched to a gene: 6. This CDR3 region has 14 residues. CDR1 is SEHNR and CDR2 is FQNEAQ in the germline V gene (reference sequence). The CDR3 DNA reads as TGTGCCAGCAGCCCCAGACAGGGAACCTACGAGCAGTACTTC. Amino acid sequence: CASSPRQGTYEQYF.

CDR3 nucleotide sequence: TGTGCCAGCAGCCTAGAGGGGCAAGAGACCCAGTACTTC. Translating gives CASSLEGQETQYF. V and J are TRBV14 and TRBJ2-5; TRBD1 or TRBD2 may be the D gene (5 bases each). With 4 bases removed from V and 2 bases from J, the gap between germline ends came to 8 bases. Per germline, CDR1 SGHDN and CDR2 FVKESK. The CDR3 runs to 13 residues.

The genes are TRBV9 and TRBJ2-7, with no clear D. The germline gives CDR1 SGDLS, CDR2 YYNGEE. Trimming shortened V by 0 bases and J by 0 bases, and 10 bases separated the two germline ends. The CDR3 contains 15 residues. The DNA of the CDR3 is TGTGCCAGCAGCGTAGGCTCGTCCAGCTCCTACGAGCAGTACTTC. Translation gives CASSVGSSSSYEQYF.

This clone has only one observation. CDR3 protein: CASPGTSGSIYEQYF. In DNA, the CDR3 is TGTGCCAGTCCGGGGACTAGCGGGTCGATCTACGAGCAGTACTTC. This chain uses TRBV6-1 with TRBJ2-7; 12 bases agree with TRBD2. Germline V gene sequence: CDR1 MNHNS, CDR2 SASEGT. V shed 9 bases, J shed 3 bases, and the junction held 9 bases outside the gene matches. The CDR3 runs 15 residues.

This chain links TRBV6-4 with TRBJ1-1; no definite D call. The V end lost 0 bases, the J end lost 4 bases, and 6 bases lay between the germline ends. The V gene's germline CDR1 is MRHNA and CDR2 SNTAGT. The CDR3 spans 13 residues. The CDR3 here is CASSDSLGTEAFF. The CDR3 DNA reads TGTGCCAGCAGTGACTCTCTGGGCACTGAAGCTTTCTTT.

The V and J genes are TRBV6-5 and TRBJ1-2; tentative D call: TRBD1 (5 bases). The V end lost 8 bases, the J end lost 6 bases, and 19 bases lay between the germline ends. This CDR3 comprises 14 residues. The germline V gene encodes CDR1 MNHEY and CDR2 SVGAGI. CDR3 in DNA: TGTGCCAGCGGGGGGGAAGGGAGGAGGCATGGCTACACCTTC. Translation gives CASGGEGRRHGYTF.

The DNA of the CDR3 is TGCAGCGCCTCCGGAGGGTCTGCTAACTATGGCTACACCTTC. As protein: CSASGGSANYGYTF. This chain links TRBV29-1 with TRBJ1-2; D call uncertain. With 7 bases removed from V and 0 bases from J, the gap between germline ends came to 15 bases. The CDR3 consists of 14 residues. Germline assignment: CDR1 SQVTM and CDR2 ANQGSEA.

The V call is TRBV4-3, the J call TRBJ2-2; D gene unclear. Germline values: CDR1 LGHNA, CDR2 YSLEER. The CDR3 spans 16 residues. V was clipped by 2 bases and J by 0 bases, with 10 bases between them. The CDR3 DNA reads TGCGCCAGCAGCCAATCTTTGCGCGCGAACACCGGGGAGCTGTTTTTT. Its translation: CASSQSLRANTGELFF.

This sequence joins TRBV11-2 and TRBJ2-1; 14 nucleotides match TRBD2. CDR1 and CDR2 from the germline V gene are SGHAT and FQNNGV. The ends lost 5 bases at V and 9 bases at J; junction bases unmatched: 3. The CDR3 consists of 14 residues. The CDR3 protein is CASSGTSGRIEQFF. DNA for the CDR3: TGTGCCAGCAGCGGGACTAGCGGGAGAATTGAGCAGTTCTTC.

The chain employs TRBV4-2 and TRBJ2-7; maybe TRBD2 (6 bases). V lost 0 bases and J 5 bases, leaving 14 bases between the germline ends. Germline V gene sequence: CDR1 LGHNA, CDR2 YNFKEQ. The CDR3 runs to 15 residues. CDR3 loop: CASSQDLAEYDEQYF. CDR3 DNA sequence: TGTGCCAGCAGCCAAGATTTAGCGGAGTACGACGAGCAGTACTTC.

This clone was seen just once. The chain recombines TRBV7-9 with TRBJ2-5, with D maybe TRBD2 (6 bases). V lost 1 base, J lost 4 bases, and 10 bases lay in between. This CDR3 spans 14 amino acids. Germline values: CDR1 SEHNR, CDR2 FQNEAQ (reference sequence). The CDR3 reads CASSLGGERETQYF. CDR3 nucleotide sequence: TGTGCCAGCAGCTTAGGGGGGGAGCGAGAGACCCAGTACTTC.

The V and J genes are TRBV4-3 and TRBJ1-4; 7 nucleotides align to TRBD1. Germline V gene sequence: CDR1 LGHNA, CDR2 YSLEER. There are 15 residues in the CDR3. Trimming at V came to 4 bases and at J to 5 bases, leaving 7 bases not matched to a gene. The CDR3 bases are TGCGCCAGCAGCCGCCTAGGGGGCTCAAATGAAAAACTGTTTTTT. Translation: CASSRLGGSNEKLFF.

V gene TRBV19 combines with J gene TRBJ1-5; 8 bases align to TRBD1. With 5 bases clipped from V and 0 bases from J, the junction kept 6 bases outside the gene matches. CDR3 length: 16 residues. In germline, CDR1 is LNHDA, CDR2 SQIVND (reference sequence). The CDR3 region has the DNA TGTGCCAGTAGTGGTAAAGGACAGGGTAGCAATCAGCCCCAGCATTTT. Encoded protein: CASSGKGQGSNQPQHF.

Concerning this clone itself: No conserved phenylalanine or tryptophan is present at the end of the CDR3, so a read error is the likely explanation. The limits of the CDR3 on the DNA are not certain, so only TCRdb's listed CDR3 is given. This chain uses TRBV18 with TRBJ1-1; the DNA was not used to check the table's D call, TRBD1. Looked up from germline, CDR1 is KGHSH and CDR2 is LQKENI. The CDR3 is 10 amino acids long, termini counted. The CDR3 region is CASSPQTGII.

The chain uses TRBV28 and TRBJ2-3; TRBD2 matches 11 bases. The CDR3 is made up of 15 amino acids. The germline gives CDR1 MDHEN, CDR2 SYDVKM. J lost 6 bases, V lost 6 bases, and 8 bases had no gene match. In nucleotides, the CDR3 is TGTGCCAGCAGACTTAGCGGGAGGGTTCAGGATACGCAGTATTTT. Translation gives CASRLSGRVQDTQYF.

This chain joins TRBV25-1 and TRBJ1-4; 9 bases map to TRBD1. Per germline, CDR1 MGHDK and CDR2 SYGVNS. The CDR3 length is 14 residues. V gave up 6 bases and J gave up 6 bases; unmatched junction bases: 5. The CDR3 region is CASSLRTGDEKLFF. The CDR3 DNA is TGTGCCAGCAGCCTACGGACAGGGGATGAAAAACTGTTTTTT.

This sequence joins TRBV7-2 and TRBJ2-7; 12 bases match TRBD1. Germline V gives CDR1 SGHTA, CDR2 FQGNSA. This CDR3 has 15 residues. The J segment lost 6 bases and the V segment lost 4 bases, leaving 7 bases of the junction unmatched. CDR3 in DNA: TGTGCCAGCAGCTCCCGGGACAGGGGGCAAGGCGAGCAGTACTTC. Translation gives CASSSRDRGQGEQYF.

This clone was counted once. This sequence joins TRBV14 and TRBJ1-2; no definite D call. Germline values: CDR1 SGHDN, CDR2 FVKESK. This CDR3 is built from 16 residues. Trimming pared 1 base from V and 0 bases from J, leaving 12 bases between. The CDR3 loop is CASSQGGPRANYGYTF. The CDR3 DNA follows: TGTGCCAGCAGCCAAGGCGGCCCGCGGGCTAACTATGGCTACACCTTC.

The V gene is TRBV21-1, the J gene TRBJ2-2. TRBV21-1 is a pseudogene segment. The CDR3 totals 16 residues. The CDR3 region has the DNA TGTGCCAGCAGCACCCATTTTGTTCGGAACACCGGGGAGCTGTTTTTT. Its protein product is CASSTHFVRNTGELFF.

The chain has TRBV28 and TRBJ2-2; 8 bases match TRBD1. V lost 1 base and J lost 4; bases outside the gene matches: 8. The CDR3 covers 17 residues. CDR1 is MDHEN and CDR2 is SYDVKM in the germline V gene. The CDR3 reads CASSLFPGGDGTGELFF. For the CDR3, the DNA is TGTGCCAGCAGTTTATTTCCAGGGGGCGACGGCACCGGGGAGCTGTTTTTT.

The chain combines TRBV19 with TRBJ2-7; TRBD1 might be the D (5 bases). The V end was cut by 6 bases, the J end by 2 bases, with 11 bases between. This CDR3 has 13 amino acids. The germline CDR1 and CDR2 sequences are LNHDA and SQIVND (reference sequence). The CDR3 loop reads CASSPTVAYEQYF. CDR3 in DNA: TGTGCCAGTAGCCCGACAGTTGCCTACGAGCAGTACTTC.